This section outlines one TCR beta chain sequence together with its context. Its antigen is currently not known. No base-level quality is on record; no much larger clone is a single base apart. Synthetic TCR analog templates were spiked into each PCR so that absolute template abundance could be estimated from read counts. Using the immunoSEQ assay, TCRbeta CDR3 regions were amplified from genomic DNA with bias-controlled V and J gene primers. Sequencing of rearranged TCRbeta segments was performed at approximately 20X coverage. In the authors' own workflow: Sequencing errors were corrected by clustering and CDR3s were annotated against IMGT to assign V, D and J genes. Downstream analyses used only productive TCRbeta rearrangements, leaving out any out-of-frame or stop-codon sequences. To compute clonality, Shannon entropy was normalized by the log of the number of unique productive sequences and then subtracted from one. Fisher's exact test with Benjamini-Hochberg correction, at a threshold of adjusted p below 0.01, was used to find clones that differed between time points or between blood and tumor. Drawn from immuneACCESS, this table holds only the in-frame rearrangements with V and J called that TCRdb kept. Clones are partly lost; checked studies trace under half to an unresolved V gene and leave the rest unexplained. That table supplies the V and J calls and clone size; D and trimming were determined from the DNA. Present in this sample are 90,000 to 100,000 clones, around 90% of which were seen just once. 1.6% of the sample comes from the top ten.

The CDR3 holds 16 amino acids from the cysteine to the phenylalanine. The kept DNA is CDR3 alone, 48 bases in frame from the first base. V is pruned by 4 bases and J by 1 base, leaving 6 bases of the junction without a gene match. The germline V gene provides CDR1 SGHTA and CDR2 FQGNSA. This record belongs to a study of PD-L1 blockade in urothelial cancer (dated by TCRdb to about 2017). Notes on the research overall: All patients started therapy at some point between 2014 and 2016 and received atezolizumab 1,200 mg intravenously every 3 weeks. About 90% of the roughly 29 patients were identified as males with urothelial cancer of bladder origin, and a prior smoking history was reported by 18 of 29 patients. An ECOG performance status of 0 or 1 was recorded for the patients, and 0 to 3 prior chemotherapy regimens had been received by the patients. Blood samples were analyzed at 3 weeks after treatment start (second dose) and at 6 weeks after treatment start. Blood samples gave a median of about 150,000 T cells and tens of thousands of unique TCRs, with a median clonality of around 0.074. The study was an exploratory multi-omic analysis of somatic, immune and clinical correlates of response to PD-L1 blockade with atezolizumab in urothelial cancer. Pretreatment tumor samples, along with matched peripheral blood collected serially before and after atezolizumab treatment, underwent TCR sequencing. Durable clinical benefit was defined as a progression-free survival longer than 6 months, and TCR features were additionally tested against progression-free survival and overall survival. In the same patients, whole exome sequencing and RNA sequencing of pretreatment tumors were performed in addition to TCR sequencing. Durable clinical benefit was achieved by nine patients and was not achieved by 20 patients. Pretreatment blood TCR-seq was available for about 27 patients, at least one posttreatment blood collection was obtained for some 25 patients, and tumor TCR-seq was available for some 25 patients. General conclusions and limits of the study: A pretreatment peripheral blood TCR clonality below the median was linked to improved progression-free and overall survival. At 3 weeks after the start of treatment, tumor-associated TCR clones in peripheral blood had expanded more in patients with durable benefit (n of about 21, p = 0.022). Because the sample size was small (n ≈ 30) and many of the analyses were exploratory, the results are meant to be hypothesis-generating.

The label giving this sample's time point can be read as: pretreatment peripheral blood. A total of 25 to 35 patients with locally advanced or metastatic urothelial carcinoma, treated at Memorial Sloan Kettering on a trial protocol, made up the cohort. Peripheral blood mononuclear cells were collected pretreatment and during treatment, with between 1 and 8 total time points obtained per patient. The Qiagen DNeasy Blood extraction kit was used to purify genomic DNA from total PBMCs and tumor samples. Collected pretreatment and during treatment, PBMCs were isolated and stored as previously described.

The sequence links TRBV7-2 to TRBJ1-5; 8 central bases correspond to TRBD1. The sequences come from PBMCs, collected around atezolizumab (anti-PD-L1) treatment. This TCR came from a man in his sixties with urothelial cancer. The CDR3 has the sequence CASSSQGAGSNQPQHF. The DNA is TGTGCCAGCAGCTCTCAGGGGGCGGGGAGCAATCAGCCCCAGCATTTT.